This T cell receptor beta chain comes out of a study of blood T cells in healthy people across ages. Through a sample-barcoded 5' primer and a J-beta primer mix, a second PCR was run for about 6 to 11 cycles. A single record per CDR3 protein comes from TCRdb applying MiXCR to the 5' RACE reads. The sample contains fewer than 1,200,000 distinct CDR3 sequences, 25% of which appear only once. V dropped 4 bases and J dropped 0 bases, with 11 bases sitting between them. There are 14 residues in the CDR3. Germline CDR1 SGHKS, CDR2 YYEKEE (reference sequence). In this sample, this clonotype turned up a few times. Its cognate antigen is unknown. General study points: In long-lived donors, naive CD4+ cell counts and diversity exceeded those of aged donors.

These same records also appear under a second study, on T cells of mothers and their children.

V gene TRBV5-5 combines with J gene TRBJ2-7; no definite D call. The receptor comes from a girl aged 2 to 9 in good health. The sequenced sample consisted of blood. The CDR3 DNA is TGTGCCAGCAGCCCGGTGGGCTACTCCTACGAGCAGTACTTC. Its protein product is CASSPVGYSYEQYF.